The clone carrying this TCR beta chain was observed many times. Its target is not known. RNA transcripts served as the template for amplifying TCR beta CDR3 regions. Carried out on the TCR CDR3, a first-round RT-PCR used the HTBI primer set. In TCRdb, the multiplex PCR reads were re-called with MiXCR into one record per CDR3 protein. The sample lists around 500,000 distinct CDR3 sequences; under 15% were seen once. These data are taken from a study of T cells in Graves' hyperthyroidism and ophthalmopathy. Whole-study context: Before any treatment, at initial diagnosis, peripheral blood was collected. Regarding the study as a whole: In simple terms, a model built on 13 V-J features told ophthalmopathy apart from stable hyperthyroidism. The majority of expanded thyroid clonotypes above 0.001 also appeared in blood.

This CDR3 contains 15 residues. Germline loops: CDR1 LGHDT, CDR2 YNNKEL (reference sequence). V shed 1 base and J shed 2 bases, with 11 bases lying between them. The source is a woman between 18 and 29 years old with Graves' hyperthyroidism. The chain uses TRBV3-1 and TRBJ2-5, with D maybe TRBD2 (5 bases). Material for sequencing was blood. The CDR3 region is CASSQARPGQETQYF. For the CDR3, the DNA is TGTGCCAGCAGCCAAGCTCGGCCGGGACAAGAGACCCAGTACTTC.